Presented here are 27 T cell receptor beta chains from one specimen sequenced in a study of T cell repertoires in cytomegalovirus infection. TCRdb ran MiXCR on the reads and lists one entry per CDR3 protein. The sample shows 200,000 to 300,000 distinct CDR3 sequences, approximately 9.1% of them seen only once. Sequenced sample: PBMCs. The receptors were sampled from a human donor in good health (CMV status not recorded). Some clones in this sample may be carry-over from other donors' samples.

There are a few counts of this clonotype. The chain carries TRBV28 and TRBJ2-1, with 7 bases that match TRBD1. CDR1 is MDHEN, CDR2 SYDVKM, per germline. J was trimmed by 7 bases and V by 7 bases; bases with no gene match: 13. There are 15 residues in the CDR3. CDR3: CASMGDRVLVNEQFF. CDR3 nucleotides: TGTGCCAGCATGGGCGACAGGGTCTTAGTGAATGAGCAGTTCTTC.

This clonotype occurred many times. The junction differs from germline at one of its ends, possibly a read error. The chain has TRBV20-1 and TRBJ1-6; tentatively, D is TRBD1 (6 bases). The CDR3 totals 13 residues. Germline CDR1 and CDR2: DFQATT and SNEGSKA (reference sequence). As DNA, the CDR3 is TGCAGTGCCAGAGGGGGTTTCAATTCACCCCTCCACTTT. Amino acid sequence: CSARGGFNSPLHF.

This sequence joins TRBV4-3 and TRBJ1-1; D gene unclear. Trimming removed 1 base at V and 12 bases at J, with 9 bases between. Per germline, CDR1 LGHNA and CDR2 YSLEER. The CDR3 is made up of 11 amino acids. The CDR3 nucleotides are TGCGCCAGCAGCCAAGGATCGTGGCCTTTCTTT. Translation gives CASSQGSWPFF.

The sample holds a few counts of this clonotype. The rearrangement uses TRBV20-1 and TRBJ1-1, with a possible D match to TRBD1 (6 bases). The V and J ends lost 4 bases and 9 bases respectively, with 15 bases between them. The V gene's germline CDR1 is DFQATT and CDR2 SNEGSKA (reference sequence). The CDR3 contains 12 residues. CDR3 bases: TGCAGTGCTAATACAGGGCATGAGAAAGCTTTCTTT. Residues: CSANTGHEKAFF.

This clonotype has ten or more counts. The CDR3 DNA reads as TGTGCCAGCAGCTTAGACCTCATTTCGAATGCTTTCTTT. Translating it yields CASSLDLISNAFF. The chain has TRBV7-2 and TRBJ1-1; no reliable D call. V dropped 1 base and J dropped 11 bases, with 14 bases sitting between them. This CDR3 spans 13 amino acids. From germline, CDR1 is SGHTA and CDR2 FQGNSA.

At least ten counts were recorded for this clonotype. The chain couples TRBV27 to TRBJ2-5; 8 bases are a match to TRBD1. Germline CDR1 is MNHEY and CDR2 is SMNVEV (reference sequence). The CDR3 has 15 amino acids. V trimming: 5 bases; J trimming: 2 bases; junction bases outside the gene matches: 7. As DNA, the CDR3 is TGTGCCAGCAGTAGGAGACGACAGGGGCAAGAGACCCAGTACTTC. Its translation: CASSRRRQGQETQYF.

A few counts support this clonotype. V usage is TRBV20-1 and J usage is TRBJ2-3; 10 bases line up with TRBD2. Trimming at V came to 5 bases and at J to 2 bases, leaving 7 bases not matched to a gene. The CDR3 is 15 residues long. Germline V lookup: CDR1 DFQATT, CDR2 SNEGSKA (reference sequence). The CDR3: CSASQREGDTDTQYF. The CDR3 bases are TGCAGTGCTTCACAGCGGGAGGGAGACACAGATACGCAGTATTTT.

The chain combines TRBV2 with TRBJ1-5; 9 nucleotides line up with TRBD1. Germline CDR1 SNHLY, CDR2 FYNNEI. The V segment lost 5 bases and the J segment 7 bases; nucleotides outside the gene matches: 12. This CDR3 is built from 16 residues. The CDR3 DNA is TGTGCCAGCAGTCTTCCCGGGACAGGGTTACAGCAGCCCCAGCATTTT. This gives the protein CASSLPGTGLQQPQHF.

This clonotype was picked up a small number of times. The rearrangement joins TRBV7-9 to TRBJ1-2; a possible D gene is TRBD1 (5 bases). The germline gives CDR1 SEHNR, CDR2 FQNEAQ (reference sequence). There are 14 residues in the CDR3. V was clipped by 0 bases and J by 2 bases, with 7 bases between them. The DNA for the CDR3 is TGTGCCAGCAGCTTAGCGACAGTCAACTATGGCTACACCTTC. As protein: CASSLATVNYGYTF.

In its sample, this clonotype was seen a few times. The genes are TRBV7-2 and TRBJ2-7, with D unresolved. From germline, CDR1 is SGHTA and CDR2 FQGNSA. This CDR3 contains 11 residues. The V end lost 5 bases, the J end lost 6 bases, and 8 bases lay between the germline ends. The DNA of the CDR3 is TGTGCCAGCAGCCCCCGGGTCGAGCAGTACTTC. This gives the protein CASSPRVEQYF.

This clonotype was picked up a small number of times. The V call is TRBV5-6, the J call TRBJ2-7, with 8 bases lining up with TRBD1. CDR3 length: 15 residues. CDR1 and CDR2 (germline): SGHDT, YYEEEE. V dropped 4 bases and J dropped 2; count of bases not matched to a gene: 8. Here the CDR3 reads CASSRTGLGTYEQYF. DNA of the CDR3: TGTGCCAGCAGCCGGACAGGGTTGGGGACCTACGAGCAGTACTTC. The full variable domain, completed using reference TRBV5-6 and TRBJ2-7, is DAGVTQSPTHLIKTRGQQVTLRCSPKSGHDTVSWYQQALGQGPQFIFQYYEEEERQRGNFPDRFSGHQFPNYSSELNVNALLLGDSALYLCASSRTGLGTYEQYFGPGTRLTVT.

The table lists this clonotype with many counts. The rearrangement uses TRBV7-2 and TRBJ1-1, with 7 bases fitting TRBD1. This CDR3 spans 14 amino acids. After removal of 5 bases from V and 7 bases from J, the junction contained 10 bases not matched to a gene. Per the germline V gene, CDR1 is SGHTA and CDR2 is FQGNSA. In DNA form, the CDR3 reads TGTGCCAGCAGCCCCAACAGGGGTCCGGGTGAAGCTTTCTTT. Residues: CASSPNRGPGEAFF.

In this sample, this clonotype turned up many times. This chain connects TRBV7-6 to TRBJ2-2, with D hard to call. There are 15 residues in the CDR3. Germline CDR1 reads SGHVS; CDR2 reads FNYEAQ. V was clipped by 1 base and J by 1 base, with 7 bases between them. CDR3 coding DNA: TGTGCCAGCAGCTTAGTTAGTCTGAACACCGGGGAGCTGTTTTTT. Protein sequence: CASSLVSLNTGELFF.

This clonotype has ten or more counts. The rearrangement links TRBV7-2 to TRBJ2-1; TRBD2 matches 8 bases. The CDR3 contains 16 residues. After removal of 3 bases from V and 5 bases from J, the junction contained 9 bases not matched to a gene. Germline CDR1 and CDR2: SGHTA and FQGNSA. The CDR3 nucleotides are TGTGCCAGCAGCTTCCTCCCGGGACTAGTTAACAATGAGCAGTTCTTC. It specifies CASSFLPGLVNNEQFF.

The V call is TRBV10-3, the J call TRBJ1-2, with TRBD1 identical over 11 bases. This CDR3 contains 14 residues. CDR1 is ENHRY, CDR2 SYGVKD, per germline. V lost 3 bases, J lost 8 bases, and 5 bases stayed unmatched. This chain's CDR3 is CAISDGQGARGYTF. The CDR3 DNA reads TGTGCCATCAGTGACGGACAGGGGGCGCGGGGCTACACCTTC.

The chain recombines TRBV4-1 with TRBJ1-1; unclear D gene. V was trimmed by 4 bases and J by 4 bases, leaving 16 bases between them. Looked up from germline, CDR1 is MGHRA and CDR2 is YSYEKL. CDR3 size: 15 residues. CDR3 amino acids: CASSPIGEGGTEAFF. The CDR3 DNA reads TGCGCCAGCAGCCCTATCGGGGAGGGCGGCACTGAAGCTTTCTTT.

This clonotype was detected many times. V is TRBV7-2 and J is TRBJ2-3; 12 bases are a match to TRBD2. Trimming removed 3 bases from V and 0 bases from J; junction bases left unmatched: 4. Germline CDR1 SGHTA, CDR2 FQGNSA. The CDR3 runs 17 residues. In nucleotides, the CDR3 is TGTGCCAGCAGCTTCTGGACTAGCGGGGTTAGCACAGATACGCAGTATTTT. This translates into CASSFWTSGVSTDTQYF.

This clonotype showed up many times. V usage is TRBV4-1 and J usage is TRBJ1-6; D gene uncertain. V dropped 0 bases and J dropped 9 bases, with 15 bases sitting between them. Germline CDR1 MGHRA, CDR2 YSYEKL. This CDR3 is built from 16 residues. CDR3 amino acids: CASSQDVVSLPSPLHF. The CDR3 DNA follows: TGCGCCAGCAGCCAAGACGTGGTGAGCCTACCTTCACCCCTCCACTTT.

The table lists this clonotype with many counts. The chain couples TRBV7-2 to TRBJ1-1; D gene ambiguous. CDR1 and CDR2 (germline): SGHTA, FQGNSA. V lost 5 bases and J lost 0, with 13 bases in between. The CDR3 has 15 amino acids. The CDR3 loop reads CASSQTTTVNTEAFF. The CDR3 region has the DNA TGTGCCAGCAGCCAGACGACCACGGTGAACACTGAAGCTTTCTTT.

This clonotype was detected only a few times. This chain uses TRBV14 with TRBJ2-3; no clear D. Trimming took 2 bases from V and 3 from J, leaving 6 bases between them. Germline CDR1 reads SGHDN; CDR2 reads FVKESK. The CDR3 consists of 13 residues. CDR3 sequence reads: CASSQIGTDTQYF. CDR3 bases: TGTGCCAGCAGCCAAATAGGTACAGATACGCAGTATTTT.

CDR3 nucleotides: TGCAGCGTTGAAGGCGGGGTTGCTGAAGCTTTCTTT. This codes for CSVEGGVAEAFF. This chain connects TRBV29-1 to TRBJ1-1; no reliable D call. The CDR3 loop spans 12 amino acids. Germline V gene sequence: CDR1 SQVTM, CDR2 ANQGSEA. Trimming pared 1 base from V and 6 bases from J, leaving 9 bases between.

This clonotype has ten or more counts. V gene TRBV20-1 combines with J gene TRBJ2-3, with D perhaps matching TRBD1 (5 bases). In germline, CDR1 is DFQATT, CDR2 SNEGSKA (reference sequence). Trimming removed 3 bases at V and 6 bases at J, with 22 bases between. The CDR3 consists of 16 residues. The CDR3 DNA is TGCAGTGCTAGTGGAATAGGACATCCTCCCCTGGATACGCAGTATTTT. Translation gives CSASGIGHPPLDTQYF.

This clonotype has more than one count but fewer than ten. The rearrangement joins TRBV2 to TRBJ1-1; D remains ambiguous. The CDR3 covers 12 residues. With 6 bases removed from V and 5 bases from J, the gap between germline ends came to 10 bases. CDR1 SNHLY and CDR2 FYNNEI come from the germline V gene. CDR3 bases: TGTGCCAGCAGGGCGGATGGAACTGAAGCTTTCTTT. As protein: CASRADGTEAFF.

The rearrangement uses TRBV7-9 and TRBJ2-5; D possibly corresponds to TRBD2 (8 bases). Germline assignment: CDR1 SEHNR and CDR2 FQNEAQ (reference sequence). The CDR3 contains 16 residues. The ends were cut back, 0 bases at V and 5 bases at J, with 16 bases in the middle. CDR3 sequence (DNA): TGTGCCAGCAGCTTAGCGACGGGAGGGGGCCATGAGACCCAGTACTTC. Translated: CASSLATGGGHETQYF.

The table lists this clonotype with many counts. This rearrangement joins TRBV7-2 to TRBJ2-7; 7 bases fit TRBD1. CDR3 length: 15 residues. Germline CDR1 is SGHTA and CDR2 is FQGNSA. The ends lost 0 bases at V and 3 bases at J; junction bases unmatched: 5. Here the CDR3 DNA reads TGTGCCAGCAGCTTAGCGGGACAGCTACTCTACGAGCAGTACTTC. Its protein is CASSLAGQLLYEQYF.

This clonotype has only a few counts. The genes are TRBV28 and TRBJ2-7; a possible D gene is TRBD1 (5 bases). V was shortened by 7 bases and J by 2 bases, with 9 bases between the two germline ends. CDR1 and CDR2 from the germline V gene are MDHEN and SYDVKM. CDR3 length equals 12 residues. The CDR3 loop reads CASTSGPYEQYF. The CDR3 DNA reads TGTGCCAGCACCTCAGGGCCCTACGAGCAGTACTTC.

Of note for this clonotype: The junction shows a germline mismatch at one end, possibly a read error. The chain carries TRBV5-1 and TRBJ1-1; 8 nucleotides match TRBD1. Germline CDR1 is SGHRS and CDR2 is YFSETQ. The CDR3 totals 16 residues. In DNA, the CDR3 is TGCGTCAGCAGCTTGGGGCCAGGGGGCGTGAACACTGAAGCTTTCTTT. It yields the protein CVSSLGPGGVNTEAFF. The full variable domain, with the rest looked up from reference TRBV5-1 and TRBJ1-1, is KAGVTQTPRYLIKTRGQQVTLSCSPISGHRSVSWYQQTPGQGLQFLFEYFSETQRNKGNFPGRFSGRQFSNSRSEMNVSTLELGDSALYLCVSSLGPGGVNTEAFFGQGTRLTVV.